The 25 T cell receptor beta chains listed next were all sequenced from one sample in a study of OX40 agonist ivuxolimab in advanced cancers. TCRdb keeps only in-frame clones here, not all; method: immunoSEQ multiplex PCR. The sample includes some 50,000 clones, 80% to 85% of them seen just once. The sequencing here drew on CD4+ or CD8+ T cells sorted from blood, taken in a trial of the OX40 agonist ivuxolimab. The receptors stem from an adult with an advanced solid tumor such as melanoma, head and neck, liver or kidney cancer.

This chain joins TRBV7-9 and TRBJ1-1, with TRBD1 matching over 9 bases. The CDR3 extends over 15 amino acids. Germline CDR1 and CDR2: SEHNR and FQNEAQ (reference sequence). With 5 bases clipped from V and 3 bases from J, the junction kept 7 bases outside the gene matches. The CDR3 nucleotides read TGTGCCAGCAGCCGACCGGGACAGGGTTACACTGAAGCTTTCTTT. Translating it yields CASSRPGQGYTEAFF.

This clone was counted ten times or more. The V call is TRBV5-4, the J call TRBJ2-1; TRBD1 matches 7 bases. V was pared by 10 bases and J by 3 bases, with 4 bases of the junction left unmatched. The length of the CDR3 is 12 residues. Germline-derived CDR1 and CDR2 are SGHNT and YYREEE (reference sequence). The CDR3, as DNA: TGTGCCGAAGGGGGCGGCTACAATGAGCAGTTCTTC. This gives the protein CAEGGGYNEQFF.

The chain links TRBV28 to TRBJ1-1; unclear D gene. CDR1 is MDHEN and CDR2 is SYDVKM in the germline V gene. This CDR3 has 15 amino acids. With 3 bases removed from V and 4 bases from J, the gap between germline ends came to 15 bases. DNA for the CDR3: TGTGCCAGCAGTTTCACCACAGAGCCGAGCACTGAAGCTTTCTTT. Translation gives CASSFTTEPSTEAFF.

The chain combines TRBV10-3 with TRBJ2-1; D possibly corresponds to TRBD2 (6 bases). V lost 3 bases to trimming and J lost 6 bases, with 12 bases between them. The CDR3 covers 14 residues. In germline, CDR1 is ENHRY, CDR2 SYGVKD. The CDR3 DNA follows: TGTGCCATCAGTGACCCCGGGGGACGCAATGAGCAGTTCTTC. This encodes CAISDPGGRNEQFF.

The chain combines TRBV27 with TRBJ2-6; no definite D call. Germline loops: CDR1 MNHEY, CDR2 SMNVEV (reference sequence). The CDR3 spans 14 residues. With 6 bases removed from V and 0 bases from J, the gap between germline ends came to 6 bases. The CDR3: CASSALSGANVLTF. The CDR3 DNA sequence: TGTGCCAGCAGCGCCCTCTCTGGGGCCAACGTCCTGACTTTC.

In this sample, this clone turned up a few times. The V gene is TRBV5-4, the J gene TRBJ1-1, with 10 bases lining up with TRBD1. Germline V gene lookup returns CDR1 SGHNT and CDR2 YYREEE (reference sequence). V gave up 5 bases and J gave up 10 bases; unmatched junction bases: 14. The CDR3 consists of 15 residues. Written as DNA, the CDR3 is TGTGCCAGCAGTTCTAGGGACAGGGGCGAACTTGGAGCTTTCTTT. Protein product: CASSSRDRGELGAFF.

The genes are TRBV27 and TRBJ2-1; D is ambiguous. From germline, CDR1 is MNHEY and CDR2 SMNVEV (reference sequence). This CDR3 has 11 amino acids. Between the trimmed V and J ends, which lost 0 bases and 8 bases, there was a span of 2 bases. The CDR3 reads CASSLSHEQFF. As DNA, the CDR3 is TGTGCCAGCAGTTTATCCCATGAGCAGTTCTTC.

This chain links TRBV28 with TRBJ2-3; TRBD2 is a possible D gene (6 bases). Trimming stripped 5 bases from V and 3 bases from J, with 12 bases between. The CDR3 runs 14 residues. Germline CDR1 MDHEN, CDR2 SYDVKM. The CDR3: CASSSNSGTDTQYF. The CDR3 DNA reads TGTGCCAGCAGTAGCAATAGCGGTACAGATACGCAGTATTTT.

J is TRBJ2-5 and V is TRBV6-5; a weak D match, TRBD2 (6 bases). Trimming shortened V by 2 bases and J by 5 bases, and 18 bases separated the two germline ends. The CDR3 is 16 residues long. Germline V gene lookup returns CDR1 MNHEY and CDR2 SVGAGI. In DNA, the CDR3 is TGTGCCAGCAGTTACACTTCTATGGGGGGAAGGGAGACCCAGTACTTC. Its translation is CASSYTSMGGRETQYF.

The CDR3 DNA reads TGTGCCAGCAGCTTAGACGGGGGGGGCTGGCAGCCCCAGCATTTT. Protein product: CASSLDGGGWQPQHF. This rearrangement joins TRBV7-8 to TRBJ1-5; D is perhaps TRBD1 (6 bases). CDR1 is SGHVS, CDR2 FQNEAQ, per germline. The V end lost 1 base, the J end lost 7 bases, and 14 bases lay between the germline ends. The CDR3 covers 15 residues.

This clone has a single count. This rearrangement joins TRBV6-6 to TRBJ1-1; 9 bases line up with TRBD1. The ends lost 2 bases at V and 5 bases at J; junction bases unmatched: 6. Looked up from germline, CDR1 is MNHNY and CDR2 is SVGAGI (reference sequence). The CDR3 consists of 15 residues. CDR3 nucleotide sequence: TGTGCCAGCAGTTACCCCGGACAGGGGAGAACTGAAGCTTTCTTT. Translated, it gives CASSYPGQGRTEAFF.

This clone is medium-sized (0.01 to 0.1%) within its sample. The chain employs TRBV6-1 and TRBJ2-1; D call uncertain. CDR3 length: 11 amino acids. Germline V gives CDR1 MNHNS, CDR2 SASEGT. V lost 8 bases and J 4 bases, leaving 6 bases between the germline ends. The CDR3 here is CASASYNEQFF. The CDR3 nucleotides read TGTGCCAGCGCGAGTTACAATGAGCAGTTCTTC.

This chain joins TRBV28 and TRBJ2-1; 7 nucleotides match TRBD2. J was trimmed by 8 bases and V by 2 bases; bases with no gene match: 9. This CDR3 comprises 15 residues. The germline gives CDR1 MDHEN, CDR2 SYDVKM. CDR3 region: CASSLRRTRLDEQFF. The DNA for the CDR3 is TGTGCCAGCAGTTTAAGAAGGACTAGACTGGATGAGCAGTTCTTC.

The chain employs TRBV2 and TRBJ2-5; TRBD1 matches 7 bases. V lost 6 bases, J lost 2 bases, and 12 bases stayed unmatched. The CDR3 loop spans 16 amino acids. Germline values: CDR1 SNHLY, CDR2 FYNNEI. The CDR3, as DNA: TGTGCCAGCAGCCGACCGACTGGGACAGTTCAAGAGACCCAGTACTTC. It encodes CASSRPTGTVQETQYF.

The chain joins TRBV7-9 to TRBJ2-4; 16 nucleotides line up with TRBD2. There are 19 residues in the CDR3. The V segment lost 5 bases and the J segment 0 bases; nucleotides outside the gene matches: 7. The germline V gene encodes CDR1 SEHNR and CDR2 FQNEAQ (reference sequence). CDR3 residues: CASSPGTSGGAGAKNIQYF. In DNA, the CDR3 is TGTGCCAGCAGCCCGGGGACTAGCGGGGGGGCCGGAGCCAAAAACATTCAGTACTTC. The full variable domain, its missing parts supplied by reference TRBV7-9 and TRBJ2-4, is DTGVSQNPRHKITKRGQNVTFRCDPISEHNRLYWYRQTLGQGPEFLTYFQNEAQLEKSRLLSDRFSAERPKGSFSTLEIQRTEQGDSAMYLCASSPGTSGGAGAKNIQYFGAGTRLSVL.

Concerning this clone: In the same sample, other DNA sequences code for this CDR3. This sequence joins TRBV7-9 and TRBJ2-5; no clear D gene. CDR1 and CDR2 (germline): SEHNR, FQNEAQ (reference sequence). V was shortened by 3 bases and J by 5 bases, with 10 bases between the two germline ends. The length of the CDR3 is 13 residues. The CDR3 DNA is TGTGCCAGCAGCTTCTCCGATTGGGAGACCCAGTACTTC. Its translation is CASSFSDWETQYF.

This clone was found a few times. CDR3 in DNA: TGTGCCAGCAGCGTACGACAGTACACTGAAGCTTTCTTT. Translation: CASSVRQYTEAFF. This sequence joins TRBV9 and TRBJ1-1; a weak D match, TRBD1 (5 bases). Germline V gene sequence: CDR1 SGDLS, CDR2 YYNGEE. The CDR3 has 13 residues. Trimming shortened V by 1 base and J by 3 bases, and 7 bases separated the two germline ends.

This clone is a singleton in its sample. The genes are TRBV13 and TRBJ2-1; TRBD2 aligns across 10 bases. The germline V gene has CDR1 PRHDT and CDR2 FYEKMQ (reference sequence). The trim removed 5 bases at V and 1 base at J, leaving 8 bases unmatched. There are 17 residues in the CDR3. The CDR3 loop is CASSPDGTSASYNEQFF. The CDR3 bases are TGTGCCAGCAGCCCGGACGGGACTAGCGCTTCCTACAATGAGCAGTTCTTC.

This chain joins TRBV11-2 and TRBJ1-2; tentative D call: TRBD1 (5 bases). V was trimmed by 4 bases and J by 4 bases, leaving 16 bases between them. The CDR3 consists of 15 residues. CDR1 and CDR2 from the germline V gene are SGHAT and FQNNGV. The CDR3 sequence: CASSSLGVLIYGYTF. In DNA form, the CDR3 reads TGTGCCAGCAGCTCCCTAGGGGTCCTGATCTATGGCTACACCTTC.

The chain couples TRBV11-2 to TRBJ1-4, with D possibly being TRBD1 (6 bases). The V end was cut by 6 bases, the J end by 7 bases, with 12 bases between. This CDR3 has 13 amino acids. From germline, CDR1 is SGHAT and CDR2 FQNNGV. CDR3 sequence (DNA): TGTGCCAGCAGTAGGGCAGGGGCTGAAAAACTGTTTTTT. This encodes CASSRAGAEKLFF.

The V and J genes are TRBV5-1 and TRBJ2-1; D is unresolved. The germline CDR1 and CDR2 sequences are SGHRS and YFSETQ. Trimming removed 2 bases from V and 5 bases from J, with 5 bases in between. This CDR3 spans 12 amino acids. This CDR3 is CASSFPNNEQFF. The CDR3 DNA reads as TGCGCCAGCAGCTTCCCGAACAATGAGCAGTTCTTC.

This rearrangement joins TRBV2 to TRBJ1-1; D remains ambiguous. The V end lost 5 bases, the J end lost 8 bases, and 9 bases lay between the germline ends. The CDR3 spans 11 residues. CDR1 and CDR2 from the germline V gene are SNHLY and FYNNEI. CDR3 residues: CASSPGLEAFF. Here the CDR3 DNA reads TGTGCCAGCAGTCCGGGTCTCGAAGCTTTCTTT.

The count of this clone is one. V usage is TRBV9 and J usage is TRBJ2-3, with 12 bases matching TRBD2. Germline loops: CDR1 SGDLS, CDR2 YYNGEE. V dropped 3 bases and J dropped 6; count of bases not matched to a gene: 11. There are 17 residues in the CDR3. The CDR3 DNA reads as TGTGCCAGCAGCGGTTCCGAGGGACTAGCGGGTCCGGATACGCAGTATTTT. It yields the protein CASSGSEGLAGPDTQYF.

This chain uses TRBV7-9 with TRBJ2-2, with TRBD2 matching over 11 bases. Germline CDR1 is SEHNR and CDR2 is FQNEAQ (reference sequence). This CDR3 region has 13 residues. The ends lost 8 bases at V and 7 bases at J; junction bases unmatched: 3. CDR3 coding DNA: TGTGCCAGCCCTAGCGGGAGGCGCGGGGAGCTGTTTTTT. Amino acids: CASPSGRRGELFF.

The V and J genes are TRBV29-1 and TRBJ2-1, with D maybe TRBD2 (5 bases). Trimming left V 5 bases short and J 9 bases short, with 11 bases between. This CDR3 has 11 amino acids. Germline V gives CDR1 SQVTM, CDR2 ANQGSEA. The CDR3 sequence is CSVYEGTEQFF. CDR3 DNA: TGCAGCGTTTACGAGGGAACTGAGCAGTTCTTC.